Described below is a single TCR beta chain sequence and its context. V was trimmed by 4 bases and J by 6 bases, leaving 18 bases between them. CDR1 SEHNR and CDR2 FQNEAQ come from the germline V gene (reference sequence). This CDR3 region has 15 residues. The data derive from a study of shared clonotypes between healthy human individuals. Sequencing used immunoSEQ multiplex PCR; TCRdb keeps in-frame clones, though not all of them. The table lists 750,000 to 1,000,000 clones, 80% to 95% of them singletons. Naive CD8 cells lacked CD45RO and underwent positive selection for CCR7, leaving out terminally differentiated effector memory CD45RA+ cells.

The chain links TRBV7-9 to TRBJ1-1, with D possibly matching TRBD1 (5 bases). The receptor was isolated from a man aged 30 to 39 in good health. What was sequenced was naive CD8+ T cells sorted from blood. The CDR3 DNA reads as TGTGCCAGCAGCTCCAGGAGGCAGGGAGTGGCTGAAGCTTTCTTT. Amino acids: CASSSRRQGVAEAFF.